These 16 T cell receptor beta chains originate from one sample sequenced in a study of CD8+CD57+ T cells in acquired aplastic anemia. Genomic DNA constituted the template upon which TCR beta VDJ and CDR3 profiling was performed. TCRdb used MiXCR to reprocess the reads, holding one entry per CDR3 protein. The table includes a few hundred thousand distinct CDR3 sequences, 61% detected once. The sequenced sample was sorted CD4+, CD8+, or CD8+CD57+ T cells (not recorded which) from PBMCs. These receptor sequences come from a human donor in good health.

This clonotype turned up a few times. The chain carries TRBV15 and TRBJ2-3; D may be TRBD1 or TRBD2 (6 bases each). The CDR3 runs 16 residues. Germline V gene data show CDR1 as LNHNV and CDR2 as YYDKDF (reference sequence). Trimming took off 4 bases at V and 1 base at J, with 15 bases between the two ends. DNA for the CDR3: TGTGCCACCAGCAAAGGGGGGAGTGGTGGCACAGATACGCAGTATTTT. This encodes CATSKGGSGGTDTQYF.

The chain is built from TRBV25-1 and TRBJ2-1; 10 nucleotides line up with TRBD2. The CDR3 has 18 amino acids. Germline V gene lookup returns CDR1 MGHDK and CDR2 SYGVNS. With V trimmed by 3 bases and J by 0 bases, 8 bases remained unmatched. CDR3 coding DNA: TGTGCCAGCAGTGATAGGCTAGCGGGAGCCAGCTCCTACAATGAGCAGTTCTTC. Its protein is CASSDRLAGASSYNEQFF.

This clonotype was found many times. The chain is built from TRBV19 and TRBJ2-3; D is unresolved. The germline V gene has CDR1 LNHDA and CDR2 SQIVND (reference sequence). There are 13 residues in the CDR3. V was pared by 0 bases and J by 6 bases, with 7 bases between. The CDR3 nucleotides read TGTGCCAGTAGTATAGAAGGGTTGGATACGCAGTATTTT. Translating it yields CASSIEGLDTQYF. Drawing the rest from reference TRBV19 and TRBJ2-3, the complete variable domain is DGGITQSPKYLFRKEGQNVTLSCEQNLNHDAMYWYRQDPGQGLRLIYYSQIVNDFQKGDIAEGYSVSREKKESFPLTVTSAQKNPTAFYLCASSIEGLDTQYFGPGTRLTVL.

To note about this clonotype: At one end the junction does not follow the germline gene, possibly because of a read error. CDR3 in DNA: TGTGCCAGCAGCTTAGCGGCTAGCTACTACTACAAGCAGTACTTC. It translates to CASSLAASYYYKQYF. The chain combines TRBV7-8 with TRBJ2-7, with a weak D call TRBD2 (5 bases). The CDR3 sequence is 15 residues long. Germline lookup yields CDR1 SGHVS and CDR2 FQNEAQ.

The genes are TRBV15 and TRBJ2-1, with 9 bases fitting TRBD2. Germline trimming cut 0 bases from V and 7 bases from J; bases unmatched to any gene: 13. The CDR3 loop spans 18 amino acids. Germline values: CDR1 LNHNV, CDR2 YYDKDF (reference sequence). The CDR3 DNA is TGTGCCACCAGCAGAGATATCCGGGGACTAGCTACGGCTAATGAGCAGTTCTTC. Translation: CATSRDIRGLATANEQFF.

The chain couples TRBV7-2 to TRBJ2-7, with TRBD2 matching 7 bases. Germline V gene data show CDR1 as SGHTA and CDR2 as FQGNSA. The CDR3 contains 15 residues. V was clipped by 5 bases and J by 2 bases; unmatched bases: 9. The CDR3 DNA reads TGTGCCAGCAGCCAAGGGCTAGCGGAGACCTACGAGCAGTACTTC. This translates into CASSQGLAETYEQYF.

The rearrangement links TRBV20-1 to TRBJ1-1; 7 bases agree with TRBD1. CDR1 is DFQATT, CDR2 SNEGSKA, per germline (reference sequence). Germline trimming cut 4 bases from V and 0 bases from J; bases unmatched to any gene: 8. This CDR3 has 15 residues. The CDR3 nucleotides are TGCAGTGCTACCCGAAGGACAGGAATGAACACTGAAGCTTTCTTT. It encodes CSATRRTGMNTEAFF.

The chain joins TRBV2 to TRBJ2-7, with D perhaps matching TRBD1 (6 bases). Germline V lookup: CDR1 SNHLY, CDR2 FYNNEI. V was clipped by 4 bases and J by 2 bases, with 15 bases between them. This CDR3 contains 15 residues. The DNA for the CDR3 is TGTGCCAGCAGTGCAGGGGATTGGGAAACCTACGAGCAGTACTTC. Its protein product is CASSAGDWETYEQYF.

This chain links TRBV7-9 with TRBJ2-3, with D unresolved. The CDR3 loop spans 16 amino acids. The germline V gene has CDR1 SEHNR and CDR2 FQNEAQ (reference sequence). V lost 1 base, J lost 0 bases, and 11 bases lay in between. Here the CDR3 DNA reads TGTGCCAGCAGCTTAGGGGCAGTGGATAGCACAGATACGCAGTATTTT. As protein: CASSLGAVDSTDTQYF.

This clonotype came up once. J is TRBJ2-5 and V is TRBV20-1; 8 bases are a match to TRBD1. The length of the CDR3 is 14 residues. V dropped 8 bases and J dropped 5; count of bases not matched to a gene: 13. Germline CDR1 reads DFQATT; CDR2 reads SNEGSKA (reference sequence). In nucleotides, the CDR3 is TGCAGTCCACCGAAGACAGGGGAATGGGAGACCCAGTACTTC. Its translation: CSPPKTGEWETQYF.

The DNA of the CDR3 is TGTGCCAGCAGCCTTTCAGGGGGCCCCACAGATACGCAGTATTTT. This gives the protein CASSLSGGPTDTQYF. This sequence joins TRBV7-7 and TRBJ2-3; 8 positions match TRBD1. V was pared by 5 bases and J by 2 bases, with 6 bases of the junction left unmatched. Germline V gives CDR1 SSHAT, CDR2 FNYEAQ (reference sequence). The CDR3 is made up of 15 amino acids.

The V and J genes are TRBV2 and TRBJ2-2, with D tentatively TRBD2 (7 bases). This CDR3 has 14 residues. Germline V gene data show CDR1 as SNHLY and CDR2 as FYNNEI. V was trimmed by 7 bases and J by 4 bases, leaving 13 bases between them. CDR3 in amino acids: CASIGGGVTGELFF. In DNA form, the CDR3 reads TGTGCCAGCATTGGAGGGGGGGTCACCGGGGAGCTGTTTTTT.

This clonotype ranks as medium-sized. The chain links TRBV7-9 to TRBJ2-2; tentatively, D is TRBD2 (5 bases). Germline CDR1 SEHNR, CDR2 FQNEAQ (reference sequence). The ends were cut back, 6 bases at V and 7 bases at J, with 18 bases in the middle. The CDR3 is made up of 15 amino acids. CDR3 amino acids: CASSLDSPPFGELFF. The CDR3 DNA follows: TGTGCCAGCAGTTTGGACTCCCCACCGTTCGGGGAGCTGTTTTTT. The full variable domain, completed using reference TRBV7-9 and TRBJ2-2, is DTGVSQNPRHKITKRGQNVTFRCDPISEHNRLYWYRQTLGQGPEFLTYFQNEAQLEKSRLLSDRFSAERPKGSFSTLEIQRTEQGDSAMYLCASSLDSPPFGELFFGEGSRLTVL.

The gene calls are TRBV2 and TRBJ2-7; TRBD2 agrees at 8 bases. The germline V gene has CDR1 SNHLY and CDR2 FYNNEI. The V and J ends lost 8 bases and 6 bases, in that order; junction bases with no gene match: 12. The CDR3 has 14 amino acids. The CDR3 DNA sequence: TGTGCCAGCTCCGGGACTAGTGGGAGGAGCGAGCAGTACTTC. This gives the protein CASSGTSGRSEQYF.

The chain joins TRBV9 to TRBJ2-1, with TRBD2 matching 8 bases. After removal of 0 bases from V and 4 bases from J, the junction contained 3 bases not matched to a gene. Germline V CDR1 and CDR2: SGDLS, YYNGEE. This CDR3 contains 15 residues. The CDR3 spells CASSVDSGGYNEQFF. The CDR3 region has the DNA TGTGCCAGCAGCGTAGATTCGGGGGGGTACAATGAGCAGTTCTTC.

J is TRBJ2-1 and V is TRBV25-1, with 8 bases identical to TRBD2. The CDR3 spans 18 residues. CDR1 is MGHDK, CDR2 SYGVNS, per germline. The ends lost 8 bases at V and 3 bases at J; junction bases unmatched: 18. In DNA form, the CDR3 reads TGTGCCAGCCCCGAAACCCCACTAGCGGCTCACCGCTACAATGAGCAGTTCTTC. Translated: CASPETPLAAHRYNEQFF.